This TCR beta chain appears in the sequencing data of a study of response to subunit inactivated influenza vaccine. In TCRdb, the RT-PCR reads were re-called with MiXCR into one record per CDR3 protein. The table shows about 540,000 distinct CDR3 sequences, with roughly 25% occurring only once. CDR1 is MGHRA, CDR2 YSYEKL, per germline. The CDR3 spans 14 residues. With 1 base removed from V and 5 bases from J, the gap between germline ends came to 11 bases. These same data were also listed under a study on T cells expressing NK-cell markers. This second study notes: The authors made TCR beta cDNA libraries by 5'RACE template switching. This switching added a universal primer site and UMIs.

Sequencing was performed on CD4+ T cells sorted from PBMCs, taken 11 to 12 days after vaccination. This receptor was taken from a man aged 45-65 years who received an inactivated influenza vaccine. The J gene is TRBJ2-5, the V gene TRBV4-1, with a tentative D call TRBD1 (5 bases). The CDR3 loop is CASSQASGMETQYF. As DNA, the CDR3 is TGCGCCAGCAGCCAAGCCTCAGGGATGGAGACCCAGTACTTC.